The rows below give T cell receptor beta chains drawn from one sample of a study of a mutant IDH1 vaccine in newly diagnosed glioma. Their antigen targets remain unknown. Profiled with immunoSEQ multiplex PCR; TCRdb holds only in-frame clones, not every one. Counted here are around 61,000 clones, 70% to 85% occurring once; the ten biggest clones make up roughly 5.3%. This material consisted of PBMCs, taken from a glioma patient whose treatment included an IDH1 peptide vaccine. The receptors were sampled from a man aged 45-60 years with glioma. CDR3s include the opening cysteine and the closing phenylalanine or tryptophan. Fields, in order: V gene, D gene, J gene, clone size, CDR3 protein, CDR3 DNA. A D gene is named only where the DNA matches it firmly. Size is stated for part of the rows, as once, few or many counts, or as a class when the clone is expanded.

V gene: TRBV2; D gene: .; J gene: TRBJ2-1; clone size: .; CDR3 protein: CASSGRRGNEQFF; CDR3 DNA: TGTGCCAGCAGTGGGCGGAGGGGGAATGAGCAGTTCTTC
V gene: TRBV29-1; D gene: .; J gene: TRBJ1-2; clone size: .; CDR3 protein: CSVEGGPQLYGYTF; CDR3 DNA: TGCAGCGTTGAAGGGGGACCTCAACTCTATGGCTACACCTTC
V gene: TRBV5-4; D gene: TRBD1; J gene: TRBJ1-4; clone size: .; CDR3 protein: CASSLGGTVANEKLFF; CDR3 DNA: TGTGCCAGCAGCTTAGGCGGGACAGTAGCTAATGAAAAACTGTTTTTT
V gene: TRBV13; D gene: .; J gene: TRBJ1-5; clone size: .; CDR3 protein: CASSLRDQPQHF; CDR3 DNA: TGTGCCAGCAGCTTAAGGGATCAGCCCCAGCATTTT
V gene: TRBV25-1; D gene: .; J gene: TRBJ2-5; clone size: .; CDR3 protein: CASSRASGRGRGETQYF; CDR3 DNA: TGTGCCAGCAGCCGGGCTTCGGGCAGGGGGAGGGGAGAGACCCAGTACTTC
V gene: TRBV7-9; D gene: .; J gene: TRBJ1-4; clone size: .; CDR3 protein: CASSLSLLQGEKLFF; CDR3 DNA: TGTGCCAGCAGCTTAAGTCTTCTGCAGGGTGAAAAACTGTTTTTT
V gene: TRBV5-4; D gene: TRBD1; J gene: TRBJ2-7; clone size: .; CDR3 protein: CASSPQDRVDEQYF; CDR3 DNA: TGTGCCAGCAGCCCCCAGGACAGGGTGGACGAGCAGTACTTC
V gene: TRBV7-2; D gene: .; J gene: TRBJ2-7; clone size: few; CDR3 protein: CASRGGSGRYEQYF; CDR3 DNA: TGTGCCAGCAGAGGGGGGAGCGGTCGCTACGAGCAGTACTTC
V gene: TRBV11-3; D gene: TRBD2; J gene: TRBJ2-1; clone size: once; CDR3 protein: CASSLGTSGGSEQFF; CDR3 DNA: TGTGCCAGCAGCCTGGGGACTAGCGGGGGCAGTGAGCAGTTCTTC
V gene: TRBV5-6; D gene: .; J gene: TRBJ1-5; clone size: .; CDR3 protein: CASSLTRTPSQPQHF; CDR3 DNA: TGTGCCAGCAGCTTGACACGAACCCCGTCTCAGCCCCAGCATTTT
V gene: TRBV7-9; D gene: .; J gene: TRBJ1-1; clone size: .; CDR3 protein: CASSLDQRFTNTEAFF; CDR3 DNA: TGTGCCAGCAGCTTAGACCAACGGTTTACGAACACTGAAGCTTTCTTT
V gene: TRBV13; D gene: .; J gene: TRBJ2-3; clone size: .; CDR3 protein: CASSLGLADTQYF; CDR3 DNA: TGTGCCAGCAGCTTAGGCCTAGCGGATACGCAGTATTTT
V gene: TRBV6-5; D gene: .; J gene: TRBJ1-1; clone size: .; CDR3 protein: CASSSNTEAFF; CDR3 DNA: TGTGCCAGCAGTTCCAACACTGAAGCTTTCTTT
V gene: TRBV19; D gene: TRBD1; J gene: TRBJ1-2; clone size: .; CDR3 protein: CASRGGGRHGYTF; CDR3 DNA: TGTGCCAGTAGAGGGGGCGGGAGACATGGCTACACCTTC
V gene: TRBV19; D gene: TRBD2; J gene: TRBJ2-1; clone size: .; CDR3 protein: CASSLRGGANEQFF; CDR3 DNA: TGTGCCAGTAGTTTGCGCGGGGGGGCGAATGAGCAGTTCTTC
V gene: TRBV7-7; D gene: TRBD2; J gene: TRBJ2-5; clone size: once; CDR3 protein: CASSLAGGEETQYF; CDR3 DNA: TGTGCTAGCAGCTTAGCGGGGGGCGAGGAGACCCAGTACTTC
V gene: TRBV30; D gene: TRBD2; J gene: TRBJ2-5; clone size: .; CDR3 protein: CAWSGLGSGEQETQYF; CDR3 DNA: TGTGCCTGGAGTGGCCTAGGGAGCGGGGAACAAGAGACCCAGTACTTC
V gene: TRBV6-6; D gene: TRBD1; J gene: TRBJ2-7; clone size: .; CDR3 protein: CASSYIRGLNEQYF; CDR3 DNA: TGTGCCAGCAGTTACATCAGGGGGCTCAACGAGCAGTACTTC
V gene: TRBV6-1; D gene: .; J gene: TRBJ1-3; clone size: .; CDR3 protein: CASSETGSGNTIYF; CDR3 DNA: TGTGCCAGCAGTGAAACAGGGTCCGGAAACACCATATATTTT
V gene: TRBV7-9; D gene: TRBD2; J gene: TRBJ2-1; clone size: .; CDR3 protein: CASSLQLAEGEQFF; CDR3 DNA: TGTGCCAGCAGCTTGCAACTAGCGGAGGGCGAGCAGTTCTTC
V gene: TRBV5-1; D gene: .; J gene: TRBJ1-5; clone size: .; CDR3 protein: CASSVGTGGEPQHF; CDR3 DNA: TGCGCCAGCAGCGTCGGGACGGGCGGAGAGCCCCAGCATTTT
V gene: TRBV30; D gene: TRBD1; J gene: TRBJ1-4; clone size: .; CDR3 protein: CAWRDRVGREKLFF; CDR3 DNA: TGTGCCTGGAGGGACAGGGTTGGTAGAGAAAAACTGTTTTTT
V gene: TRBV5-1; D gene: .; J gene: TRBJ2-7; clone size: .; CDR3 protein: CASSSPGSSYEQYF; CDR3 DNA: TGCGCCAGCAGCTCCCCCGGGAGCTCCTACGAGCAGTACTTC
V gene: TRBV2; D gene: .; J gene: TRBJ1-1; clone size: .; CDR3 protein: CASSETGYGQDEAFF; CDR3 DNA: TGTGCCAGCAGTGAAACGGGATATGGGCAAGATGAAGCTTTCTTT
V gene: TRBV7-9; D gene: .; J gene: TRBJ1-2; clone size: .; CDR3 protein: CASSFPLGGGSGYTF; CDR3 DNA: TGTGCCAGCAGCTTCCCCCTCGGGGGGGGTAGTGGCTACACCTTC
V gene: TRBV19; D gene: .; J gene: TRBJ1-1; clone size: .; CDR3 protein: CASSRTTEAFF; CDR3 DNA: TGTGCCAGTAGTCGAACGACTGAAGCTTTCTTT
V gene: TRBV7-2; D gene: TRBD1; J gene: TRBJ2-3; clone size: .; CDR3 protein: CASSQRQGATTQYF; CDR3 DNA: TGTGCCAGCAGCCAGAGACAGGGAGCCACTACGCAGTATTTT
V gene: TRBV5-1; D gene: .; J gene: TRBJ1-4; clone size: .; CDR3 protein: CASSRQPGPNEKLFF; CDR3 DNA: TGCGCCAGCTCGCGACAGCCTGGGCCTAATGAAAAACTGTTTTTT
V gene: TRBV14; D gene: .; J gene: TRBJ2-7; clone size: .; CDR3 protein: CASSLGVEQYF; CDR3 DNA: TGTGCCAGCAGCCTAGGAGTCGAGCAGTACTTC
V gene: TRBV5-1; D gene: .; J gene: TRBJ2-1; clone size: .; CDR3 protein: CASSVQGLSYNEQFF; CDR3 DNA: TGCGCCAGCAGCGTACAGGGACTCTCCTACAATGAGCAGTTCTTC
V gene: TRBV6-5; D gene: .; J gene: TRBJ1-1; clone size: once; CDR3 protein: CASSYWTEAFF; CDR3 DNA: TGTGCCAGCAGTTACTGGACTGAAGCTTTCTTT
V gene: TRBV5-1; D gene: .; J gene: TRBJ2-1; clone size: .; CDR3 protein: CASSSLGGRNEQFF; CDR3 DNA: TGCGCCAGCAGCTCTTTAGGGGGAAGAAATGAGCAGTTCTTC
V gene: TRBV5-1; D gene: .; J gene: TRBJ2-2; clone size: .; CDR3 protein: CASSANGHGLTGELFF; CDR3 DNA: TGCGCCAGCAGCGCAAATGGACACGGACTCACCGGGGAGCTGTTTTTT
V gene: TRBV30; D gene: TRBD1; J gene: TRBJ1-1; clone size: once; CDR3 protein: CAWRSGGLKGSEAFF; CDR3 DNA: TGTGCCTGGAGGTCAGGGGGGTTAAAGGGGTCTGAAGCTTTCTTT
V gene: TRBV7-9; D gene: TRBD1; J gene: TRBJ1-1; clone size: once; CDR3 protein: CATSGQINTEAFF; CDR3 DNA: TGTGCCACTTCGGGACAGATAAACACTGAAGCTTTCTTT
V gene: TRBV4-1; D gene: TRBD1; J gene: TRBJ2-7; clone size: .; CDR3 protein: CASSQAVGDSTYEQYF; CDR3 DNA: TGCGCCAGCAGCCAAGCGGTAGGGGACAGTACCTACGAGCAGTACTTC
V gene: TRBV19; D gene: .; J gene: TRBJ1-2; clone size: .; CDR3 protein: CASISGSVGYGYTF; CDR3 DNA: TGTGCCAGTATTTCAGGGTCGGTCGGCTATGGCTACACCTTC
V gene: TRBV6-5; D gene: .; J gene: TRBJ1-5; clone size: .; CDR3 protein: CASMRASGQPQHF; CDR3 DNA: TGTGCCAGCATGAGAGCTAGTGGGCAGCCCCAGCATTTT
V gene: TRBV5-5; D gene: .; J gene: TRBJ2-2; clone size: .; CDR3 protein: CASSLALSGGELFF; CDR3 DNA: TGTGCCAGCAGCTTGGCCCTATCGGGCGGGGAGCTGTTTTTT
V gene: TRBV6-5; D gene: .; J gene: TRBJ2-5; clone size: .; CDR3 protein: CASSYREQETQYF; CDR3 DNA: TGTGCCAGCAGTTATAGGGAGCAAGAGACCCAGTACTTC
V gene: TRBV7-9; D gene: TRBD2; J gene: TRBJ2-1; clone size: .; CDR3 protein: CASSLGLAEQFF; CDR3 DNA: TGTGCCAGCAGCTTGGGACTAGCGGAGCAGTTCTTC
V gene: TRBV6-6; D gene: .; J gene: TRBJ2-7; clone size: .; CDR3 protein: CVSMGPADEQYF; CDR3 DNA: TGTGTCAGCATGGGGCCGGCGGACGAGCAGTACTTC
V gene: TRBV19; D gene: .; J gene: TRBJ2-1; clone size: once; CDR3 protein: CASSPIRDMGNEQFF; CDR3 DNA: TGTGCCAGTAGCCCCATCCGGGACATGGGGAATGAGCAGTTCTTC
V gene: TRBV7-8; D gene: .; J gene: TRBJ2-5; clone size: .; CDR3 protein: CASTLGGQETQYF; CDR3 DNA: TGTGCCAGCACTTTGGGGGGTCAAGAGACCCAGTACTTC
V gene: TRBV29-1; D gene: .; J gene: TRBJ1-4; clone size: .; CDR3 protein: CSVSWAGVEKLFF; CDR3 DNA: TGCAGCGTATCCTGGGCAGGGGTCGAAAAACTGTTTTTT
V gene: TRBV4-1; D gene: TRBD1; J gene: TRBJ1-5; clone size: .; CDR3 protein: CASSRRQGYNQPQHF; CDR3 DNA: TGCGCCAGCAGCCGCCGACAGGGTTACAATCAGCCCCAGCATTTT
V gene: TRBV28; D gene: TRBD1; J gene: TRBJ1-2; clone size: .; CDR3 protein: CASRTGGYGYTF; CDR3 DNA: TGTGCCAGCAGGACAGGGGGGTATGGCTACACCTTC
V gene: TRBV6-1; D gene: .; J gene: TRBJ1-5; clone size: .; CDR3 protein: CASREGSNQPQHF; CDR3 DNA: TGTGCCAGCAGGGAGGGAAGCAATCAGCCCCAGCATTTT
V gene: TRBV6-5; D gene: .; J gene: TRBJ1-1; clone size: .; CDR3 protein: CASSYSTTVNTEAFF; CDR3 DNA: TGTGCCAGCAGTTACTCCACGACAGTAAACACTGAAGCTTTCTTT
V gene: TRBV25-1; D gene: .; J gene: TRBJ2-1; clone size: .; CDR3 protein: CASSATPEQFF; CDR3 DNA: TGTGCCAGCAGTGCCACCCCTGAGCAGTTCTTC
V gene: TRBV27; D gene: TRBD2; J gene: TRBJ2-1; clone size: .; CDR3 protein: CASSLFPSGGSYNEQFF; CDR3 DNA: TGTGCCAGCAGTTTATTTCCTAGCGGGGGATCCTACAATGAGCAGTTCTTC
V gene: TRBV27; D gene: TRBD1; J gene: TRBJ2-6; clone size: .; CDR3 protein: CASSSQTGARSGANVLTF; CDR3 DNA: TGTGCCAGCAGTTCCCAGACAGGGGCTAGGTCTGGGGCCAACGTCCTGACTTTC
V gene: TRBV30; D gene: TRBD1; J gene: TRBJ1-4; clone size: .; CDR3 protein: CAWSGQGTTNEKLFF; CDR3 DNA: TGTGCCTGGAGTGGACAGGGGACGACTAATGAAAAACTGTTTTTT